A selection of T cell receptor beta chains follows, all from one sample in a study of blood T cell repertoires in COVID-19. Sequencing was performed with immunoSEQ multiplex PCR; in TCRdb, only in-frame clones are kept and a portion is missing. The table lists approximately 180,000 clones, roughly 80% of them singletons. Source material: peripheral blood. These TCRs come from a woman between 65 and 79 years old with acute or convalescent COVID-19. CDR3s include the opening cysteine and the closing phenylalanine or tryptophan. D genes are given only for firm matches. A row's size may be missing; if present it is once, few, many or a size class.

j_call d_call clone_size v_call cdr3_aa cdr3_nt
TRBJ1-1 TRBD1 . TRBV19 CASTDNAGTVKAFF TGTGCCAGTACTGACAACGCGGGGACAGTCAAAGCTTTCTTT
TRBJ1-1 . . TRBV3-1/TRBV3-2 CASSQFILGGNTEAFF TGTGCCAGCAGCCAATTCATTCTAGGAGGGAACACTGAAGCTTTCTTT
TRBJ1-2 . . TRBV6-5 CASRLLQGGYTF TGTGCCAGCAGACTCCTACAGGGTGGCTACACCTTC
TRBJ2-3 TRBD2 . TRBV2 CASSDGVAGGTDTQYF TGTGCCAGCAGTGACGGGGTAGCGGGAGGAACGGATACGCAGTATTTT
TRBJ2-1 TRBD2 . TRBV19 CASSIIPGTSPGTHGQFF TGTGCCAGTAGTATAATCCCCGGGACTAGCCCCGGCACACATGGGCAGTTCTTC
TRBJ1-5 . . TRBV4-2 CASSQGGRRGNQPQHF TGTGCCAGCAGCCAAGGGGGGCGGCGAGGGAATCAGCCCCAGCATTTT
TRBJ2-7 TRBD2 few TRBV30 CACYLAERSYEQYF TGTGCCTGTTATCTAGCGGAACGCTCCTACGAGCAGTACTTC
TRBJ2-7 . . TRBV28 CASSFRQPPYEQYF TGTGCCAGCAGTTTTCGACAGCCTCCCTACGAGCAGTACTTC
TRBJ1-4 TRBD1 . TRBV7-8 CASSVFWTGGEKLFF TGTGCCAGCAGCGTATTCTGGACAGGGGGTGAAAAACTGTTTTTT
TRBJ1-4 . . TRBV7-9 CASSFMGGGSHEKLFF TGTGCCAGCAGCTTCATGGGGGGCGGGAGCCATGAAAAACTGTTTTTT
TRBJ2-5 . . TRBV9 CASSPQGRETQYF TGTGCCAGCAGCCCCCAGGGGAGAGAGACCCAGTACTTC
TRBJ2-3 TRBD2 . TRBV4-3 CASSQAPSGHPMGTDTQYF TGCGCCAGCAGCCAAGCCCCTAGCGGCCACCCCATGGGCACAGATACGCAGTATTTT
TRBJ2-1 TRBD2 . TRBV7-2 CASSLGKIGAGVEFF TGTGCCAGCAGCTTAGGGAAGATCGGAGCGGGGGTGGAGTTCTTC
TRBJ1-1 TRBD1 . TRBV30 CAWRYGQGTNTEAFF TGTGCCTGGAGGTATGGACAGGGGACGAACACTGAAGCTTTCTTT
TRBJ1-1 . . TRBV27 CASSTSLSTEAFF TGTGCCAGCAGTACCTCTTTGAGCACTGAAGCTTTCTTT
TRBJ2-5 TRBD2 . TRBV11-2 CASSLGGGRALFPQYF TGTGCCAGCAGCTTAGGTGGCGGGAGGGCTCTTTTCCCCCAGTACTTC
TRBJ2-1 . . TRBV30 CAWRRAYNEQFF TGTGCCTGGAGGAGAGCCTACAATGAGCAGTTCTTC
TRBJ1-6 TRBD1 . TRBV14 CASSLGTGGESPLHF TGTGCCAGCAGTCTCGGGACAGGGGGCGAGTCACCCCTCCACTTT
TRBJ2-5 . . TRBV12-2 CASRSQEGLETQYF TGTGCAAGTCGCTCACAAGAGGGTTTAGAGACCCAGTACTTC
TRBJ2-5 TRBD2 . TRBV14 CASSQDRLAGVETQYF TGTGCCAGCAGCCAAGATCGGCTAGCGGGAGTCGAGACCCAGTACTTC
TRBJ2-1 . . TRBV11-3 CASSLLGHYNEQFF TGTGCCAGCAGCTTATTAGGACATTACAATGAGCAGTTCTTC
TRBJ2-2 TRBD2 few TRBV7-6 CASSLVSASGRELFF TGTGCCAGCAGCTTAGTTTCGGCTAGCGGCCGGGAGCTGTTTTTT
TRBJ2-1 . . TRBV11-2 CASSLGSYEQFF TGTGCCAGCAGCTTAGGGAGCTATGAGCAGTTCTTC
TRBJ1-1 TRBD1 . TRBV28 CASSHQSGQGLTEAFF TGTGCCAGCAGCCATCAATCGGGACAGGGACTCACTGAAGCTTTCTTT
TRBJ2-3 TRBD2 . TRBV5-5 CASSRGGRGQADTQYF TGTGCCAGCAGCCGGGGCGGGAGGGGGCAGGCAGATACGCAGTATTTT
TRBJ2-5 TRBD2 . TRBV7-2 CASSPGGPETQYF TGTGCCAGCAGCCCGGGGGGGCCAGAGACCCAGTACTTC
TRBJ2-1 TRBD2 . TRBV14 CASSQGASGSAYNEQFF TGTGCCAGCAGCCAAGGGGCTAGCGGGAGTGCCTACAATGAGCAGTTCTTC
TRBJ1-2 . . TRBV28 CASSLMQGGYTF TGTGCCAGCAGTTTAATGCAGGGTGGCTACACCTTC
TRBJ1-6 . . TRBV19 CATTGLTPSNSPLHF TGTGCCACCACGGGACTTACCCCCTCAAATTCACCCCTCCACTTT
TRBJ1-2 . . TRBV12-3/TRBV12-4 CASSLGRGYTF TGTGCCAGCAGTTTAGGGCGGGGCTACACCTTC
TRBJ1-1 . . TRBV28 CASSPLEIFMNTEAFF TGTGCCAGCAGCCCGCTAGAGATTTTCATGAACACTGAAGCTTTCTTT
TRBJ2-2 TRBD1 . TRBV30 CAWDRGRRTGELFF TGTGCCTGGGACAGGGGGCGGAGGACCGGGGAGCTGTTTTTT
TRBJ1-2 TRBD1 . TRBV6-5 CASSYGTGAGYTF TGTGCCAGCAGTTACGGGACAGGGGCTGGCTACACCTTC
TRBJ1-1 . . TRBV18 CASSPSGRGNTEAFF TGTGCCAGCTCACCTAGCGGCCGGGGGAACACTGAAGCTTTCTTT
TRBJ1-5 . few TRBV5-5 CASSLEGQLLYQPQHF TGTGCCAGCAGCTTAGAAGGACAGCTACTCTATCAGCCCCAGCATTTT